The following is a T cell receptor beta chain sequence with its context. This sample stems from a study of shared clonotypes between healthy human individuals. There are 14 residues in the CDR3. CDR1 is SGHDN and CDR2 is FVKESK in the germline V gene. Trimming left V 4 bases short and J 1 base short, with 11 bases between. Libraries were prepared by immunoSEQ multiplex PCR; TCRdb keeps only in-frame clonotypes and omits some of them. Of 2 million to 2.5 million clones listed, more than 80% are singletons. The source material was naive CD4+ T cells from PBMCs. Noted subset: CD45RA+ positively selected. The TCR sequence derives from a man younger than 35 in good health. Some clones in this sample may be carry-over from other donors' samples. V usage is TRBV14 and J usage is TRBJ2-7; D is possibly TRBD1 or TRBD2 (5 bases each). The DNA for the CDR3 is TGTGCCAGCAGCCCCCGGGACGGATCCTACGAGCAGTACTTC. Translation: CASSPRDGSYEQYF.